The clone carrying this T cell receptor beta chain appeared a single time. Its matching antigen is unknown. These data are taken from a study of OX40 agonist ivuxolimab in advanced cancers. Study overall: Ivuxolimab, an antibody that agonizes OX40 (CD134), was administered to the patients.

There are 15 residues in the CDR3. V was trimmed by 2 bases and J by 7 bases, leaving 12 bases between them. Germline V gene data show CDR1 as ENHRY and CDR2 as SYGVKD. Using immunoSEQ multiplex PCR, the repertoire was profiled, and TCRdb retains in-frame clones only, with some absent. This sample has tens of thousands of clones; approximately 83% occur once, and the top ten carry about 1.8%. Study-level results: Circulating CD4+ and CD8+ T cells showed clonal expansion by week 6 at 0.1 to 3.0 mg/kg.

The source of this sequence is an adult with an advanced solid tumor such as melanoma, head and neck, liver or kidney cancer. V usage is TRBV10-3 and J usage is TRBJ1-6; D is uncertain. Here the sequenced sample was CD4+ or CD8+ T cells sorted from blood, taken in a trial of the OX40 agonist ivuxolimab. CDR3 loop: CAISERERENSPLHF. CDR3 coding DNA: TGTGCCATCAGTGAGCGGGAACGGGAGAATTCACCCCTCCACTTT.